This T cell receptor beta chain was captured by sequencing in a study of blood T cell repertoires in COVID-19. In the study overall: COVID-19 samples collected from the United States, Italy and Spain covered acute and convalescent phases. The cDNA or gDNA used as material had been derived from T cells, B-cell-depleted T cells, or PBMCs.

Germline V gene sequence: CDR1 SGHNT, CDR2 YENEEA. V lost 5 bases and J lost 4, with 16 bases in between. CDR3 length equals 15 residues. Authors' processing steps: From reference gene primer amplification, estimates of nucleated cell counts were derived. Data came from immunoSEQ multiplex PCR; TCRdb stores just in-frame clones and leaves some out. V and J calls and clone size follow that table, whereas D and trimming were derived from the DNA. The sample holds approximately 140,000 clones, roughly 80% seen once. The specimen was peripheral blood. This rearrangement joins TRBV11-3 to TRBJ2-3, with a tentative D call TRBD1 (6 bases). The source is a man in his forties or fifties with acute or convalescent COVID-19. CDR3 in DNA: TGTGCCAGCAGCGACAGAACAGGGCACGCAGATACGCAGTATTTT. Its protein product is CASSDRTGHADTQYF.